A selection of T cell receptor beta chains follows, all from one sample in a study of blood T cell repertoires in COVID-19. TCRdb keeps only in-frame clones here, not all; method: immunoSEQ multiplex PCR. The table includes some 150,000 clones, 87% detected once. Sequenced sample: peripheral blood. The receptor set was obtained from a woman aged 60-70 years with active or convalescent COVID-19. Both conserved end residues are part of each CDR3. A D gene is named only where the DNA matches it firmly. Not every row has a clone size; where given, it reads once, few, many or a size class.

j_call d_call v_call clone_size cdr3_aa cdr3_nt
TRBJ2-3 - TRBV4-3 - CASSQDVAGRTDTQYF TGCGCCAGCAGCCAAGATGTCGCGGGGCGCACAGATACGCAGTATTTT
TRBJ1-6 - TRBV7-2 - CASSFFPRGGLNSPLHF TGTGCCAGCAGCTTTTTCCCGCGGGGGGGGCTCAATTCACCCCTCCACTTT
TRBJ2-2 TRBD1 TRBV19 - CASSILQGVSGELFF TGTGCCAGTAGTATACTACAGGGGGTGTCCGGGGAGCTGTTTTTT
TRBJ1-2 - TRBV19 - CASSANYGGVGYGYTF TGTGCCAGTAGTGCCAACTATGGGGGGGTGGGCTATGGCTACACCTTC
TRBJ1-4 TRBD1 TRBV7-6 once CASSTGQGFEKLFF TGTGCCAGCAGCACAGGACAGGGGTTTGAAAAACTGTTTTTT
TRBJ2-5 TRBD2 TRBV18 - CASSPSGGAPRETQYF TGTGCCAGCTCACCGAGCGGGGGGGCGCCAAGAGAGACCCAGTACTTC
TRBJ2-1 TRBD2 TRBV4-3 - CASSLDPAGGYNEQFF TGCGCCAGCAGCCTCGATCCAGCGGGGGGGTACAATGAGCAGTTCTTC
TRBJ2-4 - TRBV7-2 few CASKSGSLSIQYF TGTGCCAGCAAGAGCGGGTCATTGAGCATTCAGTACTTC
TRBJ1-1 - TRBV19 - CASSTRTGTEAFF TGTGCCAGTAGTACCAGAACCGGGACTGAAGCTTTCTTT
TRBJ1-2 - TRBV30 - CACFSVGRGNNYGYTF TGTGCCTGTTTCAGTGTCGGGCGGGGCAATAACTATGGCTACACCTTC
TRBJ2-7 - TRBV21-1 - CASSPRVAGGHTSYEQYF TGTGCCAGCAGCCCCAGAGTGGCGGGGGGTCATACATCCTACGAGCAGTACTTC
TRBJ1-2 - TRBV7-9 - CASSLAGGPNYGYTF TGTGCCAGCAGCTTAGCCGGAGGACCTAACTATGGCTACACCTTC
TRBJ1-4 TRBD1 TRBV18 - CASSPKRQGEKLFF TGTGCCAGCTCACCCAAGAGACAGGGCGAAAAACTGTTTTTT
TRBJ1-2 TRBD1 TRBV19 - CASSRPQGALNYGYTF TGTGCCAGTAGTAGACCACAGGGGGCTTTGAACTATGGCTACACCTTC
TRBJ1-5 TRBD1 TRBV3-1/TRBV3-2 - CASSHPRDRHSNQPQHF TGTGCCAGCAGCCACCCCCGGGACAGACATAGCAATCAGCCCCAGCATTTT
TRBJ1-4 - TRBV7-9 - CASSLRDSPDEKLFF TGTGCCAGCAGCCTCCGCGACAGTCCGGATGAAAAACTGTTTTTT
TRBJ2-5 TRBD2 TRBV27 few CASSSMGGVEYF TGTGCCAGCAGTTCCATGGGAGGGGTAGAGTACTTC
TRBJ2-7 TRBD1 TRBV7-2 - CASSSRGGNTYEQYF TGTGCCAGCAGCTCCAGAGGGGGCAACACCTACGAGCAGTACTTC
TRBJ2-2 - TRBV6-5 - CASSTGFTGELFF TGTGCCAGCAGTACAGGGTTCACCGGGGAGCTGTTTTTT
TRBJ2-5 - TRBV19 - CASRSGQGLQETQYF TGTGCCAGTAGATCAGGGCAGGGTTTACAAGAGACCCAGTACTTC
TRBJ2-7 TRBD2 TRBV18 - CASSPRGALNYEQYF TGTGCCAGCTCACCGCGGGGGGCTCTTAACTACGAGCAGTACTTC
TRBJ1-1 TRBD1 TRBV18 - CASSLRQGMENTEAFF TGTGCCAGCTCACTCAGACAGGGTATGGAGAACACTGAAGCTTTCTTT
TRBJ2-1 - TRBV18 - CASSPGQYNEQFF TGTGCCAGCTCCCCCGGACAGTACAATGAGCAGTTCTTC
TRBJ1-1 - TRBV5-1 - CASSWGMTGNTEAFF TGCGCCAGCAGCTGGGGCATGACTGGGAACACTGAAGCTTTCTTT
TRBJ2-3 TRBD2 TRBV15 - CATSRVILAGFTDTQYF TGTGCCACCAGCAGAGTCATCCTAGCGGGGTTTACAGATACGCAGTATTTT
TRBJ2-7 TRBD1 TRBV28 - CASSPTGGSYEQYF TGTGCCAGCAGTCCAACAGGGGGTTCCTACGAGCAGTACTTC
TRBJ1-1 - TRBV4-2 - CASSQVTGNTEAFF TGTGCCAGCAGCCAAGTAACCGGTAACACTGAAGCTTTCTTT
TRBJ2-1 - TRBV10-3 - CAIGGGTYNEQFF TGTGCCATCGGGGGGGGCACTTACAATGAGCAGTTCTTC
TRBJ1-2 - TRBV4-3 - CASSQGVQSDGYTF TGCGCCAGCAGCCAAGGAGTTCAAAGTGATGGCTACACCTTC
TRBJ1-1 TRBD1 TRBV19 - CASSAGTGDYNTEAFF TGTGCCAGTAGTGCCGGGACAGGGGATTACAACACTGAAGCTTTCTTT
TRBJ1-2 TRBD1 TRBV5-1 - CASSSGQSGGSPGYTF TGCGCCAGCAGCTCTGGACAATCAGGGGGCTCACCTGGCTACACCTTC
TRBJ1-1 - TRBV15 - CATSRDLWGDNTEAFF TGTGCCACCAGCAGAGATCTCTGGGGAGACAACACTGAAGCTTTCTTT
TRBJ1-3 - TRBV6-5 - CASRQSTSGNTIYF TGTGCCAGCCGTCAATCTACGTCGGGAAACACCATATATTTT
TRBJ2-5 TRBD2 TRBV7-2 - CASSLAPASGGAKTQYF TGTGCCAGCAGCTTAGCCCCCGCTAGCGGGGGGGCAAAGACCCAGTACTTC
TRBJ2-7 TRBD2 TRBV19 - CASSSGGGSYEQYF TGTGCCAGTTCTAGCGGGGGAGGCTCCTACGAGCAGTACTTC
TRBJ1-1 TRBD1 TRBV5-1 - CASSSGTGPGTEAFF TGCGCCAGCAGCTCGGGGACAGGGCCAGGCACTGAAGCTTTCTTT
TRBJ1-6 TRBD1 TRBV9 - CASSAGLGQYNSPLHF TGTGCCAGCAGCGCCGGACTGGGACAGTATAATTCACCCCTCCACTTT
TRBJ1-2 TRBD1 TRBV18 - CASSPPTGDYGYTF TGTGCCAGCTCACCACCGACAGGGGACTATGGCTACACCTTC
TRBJ2-5 - TRBV23-1 once CASSQAHGTNPQETQYF TGCGCCAGCAGTCAAGCCCATGGGACAAATCCTCAAGAGACCCAGTACTTC
TRBJ1-1 - TRBV19 - CASSKEGGTEAFF TGTGCCAGTAGCAAGGAGGGTGGCACTGAAGCTTTCTTT
TRBJ1-2 - TRBV19 - CATYLPPGYTF TGTGCCACCTACCTGCCCCCTGGCTACACCTTC
TRBJ2-3 - TRBV4-3 - CASSPSGVARKDTQYF TGCGCCAGCAGCCCGTCGGGGGTCGCTCGTAAAGATACGCAGTATTTT
TRBJ2-1 - TRBV9 - CASSVTGSYNEQFF TGTGCCAGCAGCGTAACAGGCTCCTACAATGAGCAGTTCTTC